This is a list of T cell receptor beta chains from one sample in a study of CXCR4 blockade with PD-1 therapy in pancreatic cancer. Some clones are missing from TCRdb's copy, which holds only in-frame ones; the method was immunoSEQ multiplex PCR. Here the sample spans thousands of clones, around 50% being singletons. The sequencing input was tumor tissue. These receptors all come from a human donor with pancreatic ductal adenocarcinoma. Each CDR3 is given with its conserved first and last residue. The order of the fields is V gene, J gene, D gene, CDR3 protein. The D gene is left open where the match is weak.

V: TRBV6-8; J: TRBJ2-6; D: -; CDR3: CASSDSRDSDSGANVLTF
V: TRBV6-8; J: TRBJ2-3; D: TRBD2; CDR3: CASSYASGRASDTQYF
V: TRBV19; J: TRBJ2-4; D: -; CDR3: CASGSIGAGENIQYF
V: TRBV19; J: TRBJ2-3; D: TRBD2; CDR3: CASRREGLGDTQYF
V: TRBV6-7; J: TRBJ1-2; D: -; CDR3: CASTPHVYGYTF
V: TRBV11-3; J: TRBJ2-1; D: TRBD2; CDR3: CASSLVPSGDNEQFF
V: TRBV6-8; J: TRBJ1-1; D: -; CDR3: CAISGGVLSSNTEAFF
V: TRBV25-1; J: TRBJ2-3; D: TRBD2; CDR3: CASSYRTSGNRGDTQYF
V: TRBV28; J: TRBJ2-1; D: TRBD2; CDR3: CASSPQLSGRRYEQFF
V: TRBV10-1; J: TRBJ2-7; D: -; CDR3: CASSGKWGGEQYF
V: TRBV18; J: TRBJ1-4; D: -; CDR3: CASSPQSRGLASGEKLFF
V: TRBV30; J: TRBJ2-4; D: -; CDR3: CAWSELVSAGRYIQYF
V: TRBV30; J: TRBJ2-3; D: -; CDR3: CAWSAGSGYTQYF
V: TRBV18; J: TRBJ2-1; D: -; CDR3: CASSLSRGPNEQFF
V: TRBV19; J: TRBJ1-3; D: TRBD1; CDR3: CASSMMTGQGYGNTIYF
V: TRBV29-1; J: TRBJ1-1; D: -; CDR3: CSVARWVNTEAFF
V: TRBV18; J: TRBJ2-6; D: TRBD1; CDR3: CASSPLDRVPSGANVLTF
V: TRBV19; J: TRBJ1-2; D: TRBD1; CDR3: CASLTGQGDGYTF
V: TRBV9; J: TRBJ2-1; D: -; CDR3: CASSVWDNHYNEQFF
V: TRBV6-8; J: TRBJ2-7; D: -; CDR3: CASSAGVAYEQYF
V: TRBV5-8; J: TRBJ2-2; D: -; CDR3: CASSLFGGLSRMANTGELFF
V: TRBV6-8; J: TRBJ2-1; D: TRBD2; CDR3: CASSYSDTGTSGEQFF
V: TRBV28; J: TRBJ1-1; D: -; CDR3: CASTPNTGGNTEAFF
V: TRBV7-5; J: TRBJ2-3; D: -; CDR3: CASSNPRDSGTDTQYF
V: TRBV28; J: TRBJ1-5; D: -; CDR3: CASQEGNQPQHF
V: TRBV18; J: TRBJ2-1; D: -; CDR3: CASSRIQDYNKQFF
V: TRBV30; J: TRBJ2-6; D: -; CDR3: CADTLPGPRESSGANVLTF
V: TRBV6-8; J: TRBJ2-7; D: -; CDR3: CASSSVAGRNEQYF
V: TRBV28; J: TRBJ1-1; D: -; CDR3: CASSLQGVTEAFF
V: TRBV6-8; J: TRBJ1-4; D: TRBD1; CDR3: CASIGGGQGALREKLFF
V: TRBV6-1; J: TRBJ1-4; D: -; CDR3: CASSEGAGTSEKLFF
V: TRBV11-3; J: TRBJ2-7; D: -; CDR3: CASSSPWRDPSYEQYF
V: TRBV11-3; J: TRBJ2-3; D: TRBD2; CDR3: CASSQGAAGGRPDTQYF
V: TRBV23-1; J: TRBJ1-2; D: -; CDR3: CASSQGVQNYGYTF
V: TRBV19; J: TRBJ2-4; D: -; CDR3: CASSVLTLAKNIQYF
V: TRBV5-1; J: TRBJ2-7; D: TRBD2; CDR3: CASSSGLGGDEQYF
V: TRBV14; J: TRBJ2-1; D: -; CDR3: CASSQEWLVPEQFF
V: TRBV18; J: TRBJ2-1; D: -; CDR3: CASSPSSYNEQFF
V: TRBV6-8; J: TRBJ1-1; D: TRBD1; CDR3: CASSAKGALNTEAFF